Listed below are T cell receptor beta chains from one sample, sequenced in a study of blood T cell repertoires in COVID-19. Using immunoSEQ multiplex PCR, the repertoire was profiled, and TCRdb retains in-frame clones only, with some absent. The data show 200,000 or so clones, about 88% seen once. Sequencing was done on a sample of PBMCs or T cells enriched from blood (not recorded which). The receptors were sampled from a woman aged 30 to 39 who had recovered from COVID-19. Both conserved end residues are part of each CDR3. The D gene is left open where the match is weak. Size is stated for part of the rows, as once, few or many counts, or as a class when the clone is expanded.

-	-	TRBV12-3/TRBV12-4	TRBJ2-3	CASSLGGADTQYF	TGTGCCAGCAGTTTAGGGGGCGCAGATACGCAGTATTTT
TRBD2	once	TRBV6-2/TRBV6-3	TRBJ2-1	CASSYGPQRGGRSNEQFF	TGTGCCAGCAGTTACGGACCTCAGCGGGGGGGCCGAAGCAATGAGCAGTTCTTC
TRBD2	-	TRBV19	TRBJ2-7	CASRATRGTYEQYF	TGTGCCAGTAGGGCTACGCGGGGGACCTACGAGCAGTACTTC
-	few	TRBV7-9	TRBJ2-2	CASSLVSAGELFF	TGTGCCAGCAGCTTAGTCAGTGCCGGGGAGCTGTTTTTT
TRBD2	-	TRBV5-4	TRBJ2-1	CASSLGLAGSYNEQFF	TGTGCCAGCAGCTTAGGGCTAGCGGGTTCCTACAATGAGCAGTTCTTC
TRBD2	once	TRBV3-1/TRBV3-2	TRBJ2-6	CASSLSGVSGANVLTF	TGTGCCAGCAGCCTTAGCGGGGTCTCTGGGGCCAACGTCCTGACTTTC
TRBD1	-	TRBV7-3	TRBJ2-1	CASSPSGQGVNEQFF	TGTGCCAGCAGCCCGAGCGGACAGGGGGTCAATGAGCAGTTCTTC
-	once	TRBV7-2	TRBJ1-5	CASSLEVGQSNQPQHF	TGTGCCAGCAGCTTAGAGGTTGGACAGAGCAATCAGCCCCAGCATTTT
TRBD1	-	TRBV6-5	TRBJ2-4	CASSGQVRDIQYF	TGTGCCAGCTCAGGACAGGTCAGGGACATTCAGTACTTC
-	-	TRBV7-4	TRBJ1-1	CASSLVWGAEAFF	TGTGCCAGCAGCTTAGTGTGGGGGGCTGAAGCTTTCTTT
-	-	TRBV27	TRBJ1-2	CAHVGDPEGGYTF	TGTGCCCACGTGGGGGACCCGGAGGGAGGCTACACCTTC
-	once	TRBV10-1	TRBJ1-4	CASSEGQATNEKLFF	TGCGCCAGCAGTGAGGGTCAGGCAACTAATGAAAAACTGTTTTTT
-	many	TRBV7-8	TRBJ1-5	CASSPYRIPTGVSNQPQHF	TGTGCCAGCAGCCCTTACCGGATCCCTACAGGAGTCAGCAATCAGCCCCAGCATTTT
-	-	TRBV5-1	TRBJ2-5	CASSLDRRQETQYF	TGCGCCAGCAGTTTGGACCGGAGGCAAGAGACCCAGTACTTC
-	-	TRBV7-2	TRBJ1-4	CASSLFRSNEKLFF	TGTGCCAGCAGCTTATTCCGGTCGAATGAAAAACTGTTTTTT
-	-	TRBV18	TRBJ2-2	CASSPSGIGELFF	TGTGCCAGCTCACCCTCAGGTATCGGGGAGCTGTTTTTT
-	-	TRBV18	TRBJ2-1	CASSSAGVYNEQFF	TGTGCCAGCTCATCGGCAGGGGTCTACAATGAGCAGTTCTTC
-	-	TRBV27	TRBJ1-1	CASSLWLNTEAFF	TGTGCCAGCAGTTTATGGCTGAACACTGAAGCTTTCTTT
-	-	TRBV3-1/TRBV3-2	TRBJ1-2	CASSQVNNGYTF	TGTGCCAGCAGCCAAGTAAACAATGGCTACACCTTC
-	-	TRBV11-2	TRBJ2-5	CASSLAGVRETQYF	TGTGCCAGCAGCTTAGCCGGGGTTCGGGAGACCCAGTACTTC
TRBD1	-	TRBV19	TRBJ2-2	CASSIDRQGATRNTGELFF	TGTGCCAGTAGTATAGATCGCCAGGGGGCTACCAGGAACACCGGGGAGCTGTTTTTT
-	-	TRBV9	TRBJ2-7	CASSPGQGLSYEQYF	TGTGCCAGCAGCCCCGGCCAGGGTCTCTCCTACGAGCAGTACTTC
TRBD2	-	TRBV4-2	TRBJ2-1	CASSQDLSGGTTYNEQFF	TGTGCCAGCAGCCAAGATCTTAGCGGGGGGACCACTTACAATGAGCAGTTCTTC
TRBD1	few	TRBV18	TRBJ1-4	CASSGQGDEKLFF	TGTGCCAGCTCGGGACAGGGGGATGAAAAACTGTTTTTT
TRBD1	-	TRBV10-3	TRBJ2-3	CAISEGTDSRGDTQYF	TGTGCCATCAGTGAGGGGACAGACAGCCGGGGAGATACGCAGTATTTT
TRBD1	-	TRBV6-2/TRBV6-3	TRBJ1-2	CASSYTSGGAPYGYTF	TGTGCCAGCAGTTACACTTCAGGGGGCGCCCCCTATGGCTACACCTTC
-	once	TRBV4-1	TRBJ2-7	CASSQNAGHEQYF	TGCGCCAGCAGCCAAAACGCAGGTCACGAGCAGTACTTC
TRBD1	-	TRBV7-2	TRBJ2-7	CASSQEPQGAYEQYF	TGTGCCAGCAGCCAGGAACCGCAGGGGGCCTACGAGCAGTACTTC
TRBD1	-	TRBV18	TRBJ1-1	CASSLPPGGAFF	TGTGCCAGCTCACTGCCCCCAGGGGGAGCTTTCTTT
TRBD2	-	TRBV5-1	TRBJ2-7	CASSWGGGSEQYF	TGCGCCAGCAGCTGGGGGGGAGGTTCCGAGCAGTACTTC
TRBD2	-	TRBV4-3	TRBJ2-3	CASSQDGPGGGTDTQYF	TGCGCCAGCAGCCAAGATGGCCCGGGGGGGGGCACAGATACGCAGTATTTT
TRBD1	-	TRBV6-2/TRBV6-3	TRBJ1-2	CASSDQGAFYGYTF	TGTGCCAGCAGTGACCAGGGGGCCTTCTATGGCTACACCTTC
-	-	TRBV7-2	TRBJ2-3	CASSSTTIGADTQYF	TGTGCCAGCAGCTCCACTACGATAGGGGCAGATACGCAGTATTTT
TRBD1	-	TRBV5-1	TRBJ2-3	CASRTGGRTDTQYF	TGCGCCAGCCGTACAGGGGGAAGGACAGATACGCAGTATTTT
-	-	TRBV4-3	TRBJ1-6	CASSQGQGWNSPLHF	TGCGCCAGCAGCCAAGGCCAGGGGTGGAATTCACCCCTCCACTTT
TRBD1	-	TRBV5-1	TRBJ1-1	CASSLGQGERPEAFF	TGCGCCAGCAGCCTGGGACAGGGAGAAAGGCCTGAAGCTTTCTTT
-	-	TRBV19	TRBJ1-1	CASSRARVGNTEAFF	TGTGCCAGTAGTCGGGCCAGGGTGGGGAACACTGAAGCTTTCTTT
-	-	TRBV27	TRBJ1-4	CASSHRTTNEKLFF	TGTGCCAGCTCCCACAGGACAACTAATGAAAAACTGTTTTTT
-	-	TRBV2	TRBJ1-5	CASSADRLFSNQPQHF	TGTGCCAGCAGTGCGGACAGACTTTTTAGCAATCAGCCCCAGCATTTT
TRBD1	-	TRBV4-1	TRBJ2-7	CASSHPGQGAYEQYF	TGCGCCAGCAGCCACCCGGGACAGGGAGCCTACGAGCAGTACTTC
TRBD2	once	TRBV9	TRBJ2-7	CASSSGPGRDEQYF	TGTGCCAGCAGCTCGGGGCCGGGGAGGGACGAGCAGTACTTC
-	-	TRBV5-4	TRBJ2-3	CASSLVLDTQYF	TGTGCCAGCAGCTTGGTTCTAGATACGCAGTATTTT
TRBD1	-	TRBV29-1	TRBJ1-1	CSVGSGGTEAFF	TGCAGCGTTGGGTCAGGGGGCACTGAAGCTTTCTTT
-	-	TRBV7-9	TRBJ2-7	CASSLMQGYDEQYF	TGTGCCAGCAGCTTAATGCAGGGGTATGACGAGCAGTACTTC
-	-	TRBV19	TRBJ1-1	CASSTGSDTEAFF	TGTGCCAGTAGTACGGGAAGTGACACTGAAGCTTTCTTT